The T cell receptor beta chain under discussion was sequenced for a study of regulatory T cells in long-lasting Graves disease. A remark on this clonotype: Its antigen is still unknown.

To make TCR beta libraries, researchers used iRepertoire HTBI primers and Arm-PCR of CDR3 regions. TCRdb used MiXCR to reprocess the multiplex PCR reads, holding one entry per CDR3 protein. The data contain approximately 560,000 distinct CDR3 sequences, roughly a sixth of them singletons. Regarding the study as a whole: Persistent disease was characterized by preferential usage of TRBV28, TRBJ1-2 and TRBJ2-5. Shared public clonotypes totalled 2,500 to 3,500 in persistent patients, compared with about 960 in new patients.

Germline V lookup: CDR1 KGHDR, CDR2 SFDVKD. The CDR3 is 15 amino acids. The ends were cut back, 3 bases at V and 4 bases at J, with 13 bases in the middle. Time point in this sample: newly diagnosed GD, antithyroid drugs for less than 3 months. Isolated PBMC RNA provided the starting material for the TCR library. These sequences were also reported in another study, on T cells in Graves' hyperthyroidism and ophthalmopathy. This second study notes: Any patient presenting with uncontrolled infection, other autoimmune disease, pregnancy or lactation was left out. The primer set for the first-round RT-PCR of the TCR CDR3 was HTBI.

Material: peripheral blood mononuclear cells (PBMCs), obtained at new diagnosis, from a patient treated with antithyroid drugs. The J gene is TRBJ2-3, the V gene TRBV24-1; unclear D gene. The receptor's source is a man aged 18 to 29 with Graves disease. The CDR3 reads CATSDALGSADTQYF. DNA for the CDR3: TGTGCCACCAGTGATGCCCTGGGCAGCGCAGATACGCAGTATTTT.